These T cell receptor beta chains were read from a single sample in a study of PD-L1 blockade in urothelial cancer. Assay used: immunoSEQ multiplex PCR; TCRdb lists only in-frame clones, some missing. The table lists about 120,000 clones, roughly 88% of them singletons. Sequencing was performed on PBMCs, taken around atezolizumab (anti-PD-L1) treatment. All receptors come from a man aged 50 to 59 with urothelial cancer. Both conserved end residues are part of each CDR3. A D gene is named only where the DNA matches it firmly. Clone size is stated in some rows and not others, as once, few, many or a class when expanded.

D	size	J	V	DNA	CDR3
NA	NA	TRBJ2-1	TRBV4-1	TGCGCCAGCAGCCAACCCAGGCACCGCAATGAGCAGTTCTTC	CASSQPRHRNEQFF
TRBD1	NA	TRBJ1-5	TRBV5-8	TGTGCCAGCAGCATGGGACAGCTAACCTTACCGAGCAATCAGCCCCAGCATTTT	CASSMGQLTLPSNQPQHF
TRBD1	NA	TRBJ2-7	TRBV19	TGTGCCAGTAGTCTAAACCCGGGACAGCTCCCCTACGAGCAGTACTTC	CASSLNPGQLPYEQYF
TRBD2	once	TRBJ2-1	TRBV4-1	TGCGCCAGCAGCCAAGGGGGGGGTGGACTAGCGGGAGTGGTCTTC	CASSQGGGGLAGVVF
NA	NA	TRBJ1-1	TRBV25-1	TGTGCCAGCAGTGATTCGTTAGGAGGCCGGAACACTGAAGCTTTCTTT	CASSDSLGGRNTEAFF
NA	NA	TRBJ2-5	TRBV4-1	TGCGCTACATCCTCGGGGGAGGGGGGGGAGACCCAGTACTTC	CATSSGEGGETQYF
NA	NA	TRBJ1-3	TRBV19	TGTGCCAGTATTCTGTCGTCGGCTGGAAACACCATATATTTT	CASILSSAGNTIYF
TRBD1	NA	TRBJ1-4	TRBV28	TGTGCCAGCAGGTACGACAGGGTGGGCGAAAAACTGTTTTTT	CASRYDRVGEKLFF
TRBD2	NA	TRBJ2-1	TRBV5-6	TGTGCCAGCAGCTCGTTGGGACTAGCGGGGGGGAATGAGCAGTTCTTC	CASSSLGLAGGNEQFF
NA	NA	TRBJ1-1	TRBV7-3	TGTGCCAGCAGCATGGGTTCACAGATGAACACTGAAGCTTTCTTT	CASSMGSQMNTEAFF
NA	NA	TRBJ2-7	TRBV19	TGTGCCAGTAGTATAGAACTAGCCCGGGAAGCCTACGAGCAGTACTTC	CASSIELAREAYEQYF
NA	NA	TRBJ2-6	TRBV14	TGTGCCAGCAGCCAACGACAATCCTCTGGGGCCAACGTCCTGACTTTC	CASSQRQSSGANVLTF
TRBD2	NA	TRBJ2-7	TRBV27	TGTGCCAGCAGTGGCCCCGGGACTAGCAACTACGAGCAGTACTTC	CASSGPGTSNYEQYF
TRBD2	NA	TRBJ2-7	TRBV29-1	TGCAGCGTCACAGCAAGTACGGGGGGGGTGCTCGAGCAGTACTTC	CSVTASTGGVLEQYF
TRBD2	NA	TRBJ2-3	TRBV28	TGTGCCAGCAGCTCTCCTTGGCGGGAGAGCGGAGATACGCAGTATTTT	CASSSPWRESGDTQYF
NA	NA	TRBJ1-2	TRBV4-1	TGCGCCAGCAGCCAGTCTAACAGGGTCTATGGCTACACCTTC	CASSQSNRVYGYTF
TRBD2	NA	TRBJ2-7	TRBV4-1	TGCGCCAGCAGCCAAGATTTAACTAGCGGGAGGACAGGTTTAGTGCAGTACTTC	CASSQDLTSGRTGLVQYF
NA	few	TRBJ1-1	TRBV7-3	TGTGCCAGCAGCCCGATTGGTGGAGGCACTGAAGCTTTCTTT	CASSPIGGGTEAFF
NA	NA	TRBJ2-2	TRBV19	TGTGCCAGTAACTCGGGGACATCGATCACCGGGGAGCTGTTTTTT	CASNSGTSITGELFF
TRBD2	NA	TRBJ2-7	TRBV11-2	TGTGCCAGCAGCCCTAGGACTAGCGGCTCCTACGAGCAGTACTTC	CASSPRTSGSYEQYF
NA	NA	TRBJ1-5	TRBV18	TGTGCCAGCTCACCTTCCCGGGATCAGCCCCAGCATTTT	CASSPSRDQPQHF
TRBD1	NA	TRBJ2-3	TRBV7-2	TGTGCCAGCAGCTTAGGAACTAGGGGGCACACAGATACGCAGTATTTT	CASSLGTRGHTDTQYF
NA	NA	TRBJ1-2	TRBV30	TGTGCCTTCCGGGGGGACCTACGCTCTGGCTACACCTTC	CAFRGDLRSGYTF
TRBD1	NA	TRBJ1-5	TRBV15	TGTGCCACCAGCATCCGGGACAGTCATCAGCCCCAGCATTTT	CATSIRDSHQPQHF
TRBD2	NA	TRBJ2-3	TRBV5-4	TGTGCCAGCAGCTTGGAGCCTCTAGCGGGAGGCACAGATACGCAGTATTTT	CASSLEPLAGGTDTQYF
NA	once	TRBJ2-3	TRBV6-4	TGTGCCAGCAGGCGGACTGTAACAGATACGCAGTATTTT	CASRRTVTDTQYF
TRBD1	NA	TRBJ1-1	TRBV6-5	TGTGCCAGCACCAGACAGGGGGCGCGGAACACTGAAGCTTTCTTT	CASTRQGARNTEAFF
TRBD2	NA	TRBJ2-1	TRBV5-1	TGCGCCAGCAGCCCAATCGGGACTAGCCTACTCAATGAGCAGTTCTTC	CASSPIGTSLLNEQFF
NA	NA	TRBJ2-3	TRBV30	TGTGCCTGGAGTTTGGGACTTTCCACTATTAGAGGCACAGATACGCAGTATTTT	CAWSLGLSTIRGTDTQYF
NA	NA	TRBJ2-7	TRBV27	TGTGCCAGCAGTCCCACCCTTAGCGAAGGGTACGAGCAGTACTTC	CASSPTLSEGYEQYF
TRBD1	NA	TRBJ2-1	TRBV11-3	TGTGCCAGCAGCTTAAATCAGGGGGCGGTTGAGCAGTTCTTC	CASSLNQGAVEQFF
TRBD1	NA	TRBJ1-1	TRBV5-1	TGCGCCAGCAGATCAGGGGGACAGAACACTGAAGCTTTCTTT	CASRSGGQNTEAFF
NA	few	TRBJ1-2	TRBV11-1	TGTGCCAGCAGCTTAGGACAGAACTATGGCTACACCTTC	CASSLGQNYGYTF
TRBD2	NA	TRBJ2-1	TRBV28	TGTGCCAGCAGTGGGGGGGGCAATGAGCAGTTCTTC	CASSGGGNEQFF
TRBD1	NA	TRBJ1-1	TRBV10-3	TGTGCCATCAGAAAGACAGGGGGACCTATGAACACTGAAGCTTTCTTT	CAIRKTGGPMNTEAFF
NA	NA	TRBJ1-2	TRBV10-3	TGTGCCATCAGTGAGCCCCCCTCACCGGTTGGCTACACCTTC	CAISEPPSPVGYTF
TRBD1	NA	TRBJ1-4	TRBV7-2	TGTGCCAGCAGACCCGGGACAGGGGGCCCGAGTGGCGAAAAACTGTTTTTT	CASRPGTGGPSGEKLFF